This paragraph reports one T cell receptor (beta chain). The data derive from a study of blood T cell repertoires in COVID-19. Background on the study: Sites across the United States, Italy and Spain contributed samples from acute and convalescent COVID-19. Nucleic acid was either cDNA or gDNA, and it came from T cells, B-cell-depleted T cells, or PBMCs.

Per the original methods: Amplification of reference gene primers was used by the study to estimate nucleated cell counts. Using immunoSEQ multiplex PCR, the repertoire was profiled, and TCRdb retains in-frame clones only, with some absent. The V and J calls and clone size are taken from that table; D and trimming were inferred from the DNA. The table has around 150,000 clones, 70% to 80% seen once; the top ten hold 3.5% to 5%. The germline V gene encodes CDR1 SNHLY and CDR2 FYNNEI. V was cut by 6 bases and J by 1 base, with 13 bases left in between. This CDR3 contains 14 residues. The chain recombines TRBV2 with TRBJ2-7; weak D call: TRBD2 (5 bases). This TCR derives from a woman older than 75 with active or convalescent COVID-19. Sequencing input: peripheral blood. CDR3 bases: TGTGCCAGCAGCAAGGAGGCAGGATCCTACGAGCAGTACTTC. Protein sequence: CASSKEAGSYEQYF.